This entry features one T cell receptor beta chain sequence. Its antigen is currently unknown. The data are from a study of OX40 agonist ivuxolimab in advanced cancers. The protocol was immunoSEQ multiplex PCR, while the TCRdb copy is restricted to in-frame clones and leaves out a portion. This table has about 7,400 clones, less than 90% appearing once. Study results and limitations: Clonal expansion among partial responders at 0.1-3.0 mg/kg ranked near the lowest.

This receptor was identified in an adult with an advanced solid tumor such as melanoma, head and neck, liver or kidney cancer. This material consisted of CD4+ or CD8+ T cells sorted from blood, taken in a trial of the OX40 agonist ivuxolimab.

DNA for the CDR3: TGTGCCAGCAGACTCCTAGCGGGAGTATCAGATACGCAGTATTTT. It yields the protein CASRLLAGVSDTQYF. The rearrangement links TRBV27 to TRBJ2-3; 10 nucleotides agree with TRBD2. J gave up 4 bases and V 6 bases, and 7 bases lay outside the gene matches. There are 15 residues in the CDR3. The germline gives CDR1 MNHEY, CDR2 SMNVEV (reference sequence).